One TCR beta chain is described in this entry. Antigen specificity is unknown. This entry comes from a study of a mutant IDH1 vaccine in newly diagnosed glioma. Study conclusions and caveats: Apparently, pseudoprogression bore no relation to changes among the top peripheral T cell clonotypes.

CDR1 and CDR2 (germline): KGHSH, LQKENI. The CDR3 has 13 amino acids. Trimming stripped 2 bases from V and 1 base from J, with 5 bases between. The time point is: baseline, week 1 (first vaccination visit). Treatment given: pre-vaccination baseline after standard-of-care therapy. The donors' diagnosis was new WHO grade 3 or 4 astrocytoma that was IDH1-mutant and ATRX-lost. Profiled with immunoSEQ multiplex PCR; TCRdb holds only in-frame clones, not every one. The sample includes about 98,000 clones, around 90% of them seen just once. The sequencing used PBMCs, collected from a glioma patient treated with radiotherapy, temozolomide or both. The sequence derives from a woman between 50 and 59 years old with glioma. V gene TRBV18 combines with J gene TRBJ1-2; D not resolved. The DNA for the CDR3 is TGTGCCAGCTCACCAGGGAGTAACTATGGCTACACCTTC. Translation: CASSPGSNYGYTF.